Presented here are 7 T cell receptor beta chains from one specimen sequenced in a study of T cells in Graves' hyperthyroidism and ophthalmopathy. From RNA transcripts, TCR beta CDR3 regions were amplified. Using the HTBI primer set, a first-round RT-PCR was run on the TCR CDR3. TCRdb called the multiplex PCR reads again in MiXCR, with one record for every CDR3 protein. Here the sample spans about 360,000 distinct CDR3 sequences, less than 15% being singletons. Sequenced input: blood. Receptors were obtained from a woman aged 18-29 years with Graves' hyperthyroidism.

For this clonotype: A much larger clone lies one base from this, so it may be a read error. The CDR3 DNA follows: TGTGTCACGGATGCACGGTCGAACACCGGGGAGCTGTTTTTT. Encoded protein: CVTDARSNTGELFF. The chain links TRBV10-3 to TRBJ2-2; no firm D call. The germline V gene encodes CDR1 ENHRY and CDR2 SYGVKD. This CDR3 contains 14 residues.

This clonotype was seen just once. A much larger clone differs by one base, so this may be a read error. The rearrangement joins TRBV12-5 to TRBJ1-1; D uncertain. There are 13 residues in the CDR3. Germline CDR1 reads LGHNT; CDR2 reads FRNRAP. CDR3 residues: CANGLFGNTEAFF. CDR3 nucleotide sequence: TGTGCTAATGGTTTGTTCGGAAACACTGAAGCTTTCTTT. Filled out from reference TRBV12-5 and TRBJ1-1, the complete variable domain reads DARVTQTPRHKVTEMGQEVTMRCQPILGHNTVFWYRQTMMQGLELLAYFRNRAPLDDSGMPKDRFSAEMPDATLATLKIQPSEPRDSAVYFCANGLFGNTEAFFGQGTRLTVV.

This clonotype was picked up many times. The V call is TRBV20-1, the J call TRBJ2-1; D possibly corresponds to TRBD2 (6 bases). V lost 0 bases, J lost 7 bases, and 19 bases lay in between. The CDR3 runs to 16 residues. From germline, CDR1 is DFQATT and CDR2 SNEGSKA (reference sequence). The chain's CDR3 is CSARDLRGAEGNEQFF. CDR3 nucleotides: TGCAGTGCTAGAGATCTTCGCGGGGCCGAGGGGAATGAGCAGTTCTTC.

This clonotype was seen repeatedly, ten times or more. The chain links TRBV11-2 to TRBJ1-1; no clear D. Germline CDR1 reads SGHAT; CDR2 reads FQNNGV. The CDR3 loop spans 15 amino acids. Trimming pared 0 bases from V and 11 bases from J, leaving 19 bases between. The CDR3 spells CASSLDLWENTGAFF. As DNA, the CDR3 is TGTGCCAGCAGCTTAGATCTGTGGGAAAACACGGGTGCTTTCTTT.

This clonotype was counted ten times or more. This chain uses TRBV12-3 or TRBV12-4 with TRBJ2-1; D is possibly TRBD1 or TRBD2 (5 bases each). The length of the CDR3 is 12 residues. V was pared by 4 bases and J by 6 bases, with 7 bases between. The CDR3 sequence: CASSYGTNEQFF. CDR3 coding DNA: TGTGCCAGCAGTTACGGGACCAATGAGCAGTTCTTC.

With respect to this clonotype: A much bigger clone sits one base away, suggesting this may be a read error. The J gene is TRBJ2-3, the V gene TRBV28, with 7 bases aligning to TRBD1. The CDR3 spans 16 residues. Per germline, CDR1 MDHEN and CDR2 SYDVKM. The CDR3 loop reads CASSKTGVGGTDMQYF. CDR3 in DNA: TGTGCCAGCAGTAAAACAGGGGTTGGCGGCACAGATATGCAGTATTTT.

This clonotype was seen repeatedly, ten times or more. The gene calls are TRBV7-9 and TRBJ1-2; D is unclear. Trimming took 5 bases from V and 6 from J, leaving 13 bases between them. Germline assignment: CDR1 SEHNR and CDR2 FQNEAQ (reference sequence). CDR3 length: 13 amino acids. The DNA for the CDR3 is TGTGCCAGCAGCCTTGGCGGGGTGGATGGCTACACCTTC. Its translation is CASSLGGVDGYTF.